These T cell receptor beta chains were read from a single sample in a study of T cells in localized non-small cell lung cancer. Measured with immunoSEQ multiplex PCR; TCRdb has only the in-frame clones, and not every one. Of some 90,000 clones in the sample, roughly 89% were seen once. The sample here was peripheral blood, taken before any cancer treatment. The origin of the receptors is a man aged 35 to 69 with stage I squamous cell lung carcinoma. CDR3s include the opening cysteine and the closing phenylalanine or tryptophan. The D gene is left open where the match is weak.

TRBD1	TRBV5-4	TRBJ1-1	CASSPDRGRTEAFF
NA	TRBV2	TRBJ1-5	CASRLGNQPQHF
NA	TRBV20-1	TRBJ1-1	CSARGNTEAFF
NA	TRBV2	TRBJ1-4	CASSGALGKLFF
NA	TRBV19	TRBJ1-1	CASSEVLNTEAFF
TRBD1	TRBV4-2	TRBJ1-1	CASSQDRTGEAFF
TRBD2	TRBV5-1	TRBJ2-5	CASSASGGETQYF
TRBD2	TRBV25-1	TRBJ2-7	CASSESGAAGEQYF
NA	TRBV5-1	TRBJ1-3	CASSSSTAGGNTIYF
NA	TRBV28	TRBJ1-5	CASSSRDEPQHF
TRBD2	TRBV5-4	TRBJ2-3	CASSLSGGGSTDTQYF
NA	TRBV5-1	TRBJ1-4	CASSNLDGATNEKLFF
NA	TRBV9	TRBJ1-1	CASGSPNTEAFF
TRBD1	TRBV4-2	TRBJ2-2	CASSPTGRWTGELFF
NA	TRBV9	TRBJ2-5	CASSDLAGGLETQYF
NA	TRBV12-5	TRBJ2-7	CASGSTDRYEQYF
NA	TRBV2	TRBJ2-5	CASSPTMETQYF
TRBD1	TRBV19	TRBJ1-1	CASRCRDRSLCEAFF
NA	TRBV9	TRBJ2-2	CASSPGLLSHTGELFF
NA	TRBV4-1	TRBJ1-2	CASSQVGDSNYGYTF
NA	TRBV20-1	TRBJ1-1	CSAFDKTEAFF
TRBD1	TRBV2	TRBJ2-3	CASSSGTGYSDTQYF
NA	TRBV2	TRBJ1-5	CASSTRTVKNQPQHF
NA	TRBV27	TRBJ1-2	CASSLRQGYYGYTF
NA	TRBV7-2	TRBJ1-6	CASSLRQMFSPLHF
NA	TRBV7-9	TRBJ2-1	CASTRGATYNEQFF
NA	TRBV13	TRBJ1-1	CASSTEMNTEAFF
NA	TRBV11-2	TRBJ1-4	CASSTLYQNEKLFF
NA	TRBV20-1	TRBJ1-2	CSASPGLGYTF
NA	TRBV2	TRBJ1-6	CASSELATLHF
TRBD1	TRBV19	TRBJ2-5	CASRTGVGETQYF
NA	TRBV5-5	TRBJ2-1	CASSLGQLNRYNEQFF
NA	TRBV4-3	TRBJ2-5	CASSQSRGETQYF
NA	TRBV7-6	TRBJ2-2	CATTNTGELFF
NA	TRBV7-9	TRBJ1-4	CASSLRNEKLFF
NA	TRBV9	TRBJ1-3	CASSPRRSSGNTIYF
NA	TRBV7-2	TRBJ1-2	CASSLGTGYTF
NA	TRBV7-9	TRBJ1-1	CATRGGNTEAFF
TRBD1	TRBV6-5	TRBJ1-2	CASSRGQGSYGYTF
NA	TRBV11-2	TRBJ2-7	CASSHNETEWRRGEQYF
NA	TRBV10-3	TRBJ1-6	CAIAIDGNSPLHF
NA	TRBV7-2	TRBJ1-1	CASSLDIMFTEAFF
NA	TRBV2	TRBJ1-1	CASSLRVENTEAFF
NA	TRBV13	TRBJ1-4	CASSRAATNEKLFF
NA	TRBV5-1	TRBJ1-1	CASSDTGTEAFF
NA	TRBV2	TRBJ2-5	CASGRETQYF
TRBD1	TRBV6-1	TRBJ1-1	CASSGDRRNTEAFF
NA	TRBV10-3	TRBJ1-2	CAISEYSGDYGYTF
NA	TRBV2	TRBJ1-2	CASSGRRRYGYTF
NA	TRBV27	TRBJ1-5	CASSFVGAKDQPQHF
TRBD1	TRBV29-1	TRBJ1-2	CSVSRGRDYGYTF
NA	TRBV11-1	TRBJ2-5	CASSLAGRSEETQYF
NA	TRBV5-1	TRBJ1-3	CASSLGYPNTIYF
NA	TRBV27	TRBJ1-6	CASRQGGSPLHF
TRBD1	TRBV4-1	TRBJ1-5	CASSLLGGQGGQPQHF